The clone carrying this T cell receptor (beta chain) was seen more than once but under ten times. What it binds is unknown. The sample contains more than one DNA sequence encoding this CDR3. This sample is drawn from a study of shared clonotypes between healthy human individuals. Using immunoSEQ multiplex PCR, the repertoire was profiled, and TCRdb retains in-frame clones only, with some absent. Of more than 550,000 clones in the sample, approximately 72% were seen once. Trimming removed 1 base at V and 4 bases at J, with 8 bases between. The germline CDR1 and CDR2 sequences are SGHTA and FQGNSA. The CDR3 is made up of 14 amino acids. Whole-study results and caveats: Clonotypes shared by all four sorted-subset donors had higher generation probabilities than non-shared clonotypes.

The sequenced sample consisted of memory CD4+ T cells sorted from blood. Regarding subset: CD45RA-negative fraction. This clonotype was sampled from a woman in her 30s in good health. The V call is TRBV7-2, the J call TRBJ1-5, with D perhaps TRBD1 (6 bases). The CDR3 DNA follows: TGTGCCAGCAGCTTAGAGGGGGGTAATCAGCCCCAGCATTTT. The encoded protein is CASSLEGGNQPQHF.